The 10 T cell receptor beta chains below come from one sample, sequenced in a study of T cell repertoires in cytomegalovirus infection. MiXCR, applied by TCRdb to the reads, yields one record per CDR3 protein. The sample lists fewer than 130,000 distinct CDR3 sequences; around 45% were seen once. No antigen has been assigned to these receptors. Sequencing was performed on CD8+ T cells from cultured PBMCs, taken from culture after CMV antigen stimulation. These TCRs come from a human donor in good health (CMV status not recorded). Some clones in this sample may be carry-over from other donors' samples.

This clonotype came up once. The gene calls are TRBV29-1 and TRBJ2-7; 9 nucleotides match TRBD1. The CDR3 sequence is 14 residues long. V trimming: 4 bases; J trimming: 0 bases; junction bases outside the gene matches: 4. The germline gives CDR1 SQVTM, CDR2 ANQGSEA. The DNA for the CDR3 is TGCAGCGTTGCCGGGACAGGGTACTCCTACGAGCAGTACTTC. This encodes CSVAGTGYSYEQYF.

CDR3 amino acids: CASISTGAGYGYTF. The DNA for the CDR3 is TGTGCCAGCATCTCAACAGGGGCGGGGTATGGCTACACCTTC. The chain has TRBV28 and TRBJ1-2; 7 positions agree with TRBD1. Germline CDR1 reads MDHEN; CDR2 reads SYDVKM. The CDR3 is made up of 14 amino acids. V lost 7 bases, J lost 5 bases, and 10 bases stayed unmatched.

V is TRBV2 and J is TRBJ2-7; 7 nucleotides agree with TRBD1. V shed 2 bases and J 3 bases; nucleotides not matched to a gene: 10. The CDR3 totals 16 residues. The germline V gene encodes CDR1 SNHLY and CDR2 FYNNEI. CDR3 sequence reads: CASSESPGTAYYEQYF. CDR3 sequence (DNA): TGTGCCAGCAGTGAATCTCCCGGGACAGCCTACTACGAGCAGTACTTC.

V is TRBV7-8 and J is TRBJ2-1; TRBD2 agrees at 7 bases. The CDR3 loop spans 12 amino acids. The V segment lost 5 bases and the J segment 8 bases; nucleotides outside the gene matches: 3. The germline V gene encodes CDR1 SGHVS and CDR2 FQNEAQ. CDR3 in DNA: TGTGCCAGCAGCGATGGGGGGGATGAGCAGTTCTTC. Translating it yields CASSDGGDEQFF.

The chain uses TRBV19 and TRBJ1-2, with 10 nucleotides matching TRBD1. Germline CDR1 LNHDA, CDR2 SQIVND (reference sequence). The CDR3 extends over 15 amino acids. V was pared by 3 bases and J by 8 bases, with 9 bases of the junction left unmatched. The DNA of the CDR3 is TGTGCCAGTAGTATTCACTCCGGGACAGGGGAAGGCTACACCTTC. This translates into CASSIHSGTGEGYTF.

The chain carries TRBV7-4 and TRBJ2-1; perhaps TRBD2 as D (6 bases). The CDR3 consists of 15 residues. Germline lookup yields CDR1 SGHVT and CDR2 SQSDAQ. V lost 5 bases and J 3 bases, leaving 14 bases between the germline ends. The CDR3 here is CASSGDGGSYNEQFF. In DNA, the CDR3 is TGTGCCAGCAGCGGGGACGGGGGTAGCTACAATGAGCAGTTCTTC.

The J gene is TRBJ2-1, the V gene TRBV7-6; no clear D gene. V lost 5 bases and J 6 bases, leaving 11 bases between the germline ends. Looked up from germline, CDR1 is SGHVS and CDR2 is FNYEAQ. The CDR3 runs to 13 residues. CDR3 DNA sequence: TGTGCCAGCAGCGACGCACCAGCCAATGAGCAGTTCTTC. This translates into CASSDAPANEQFF.

DNA of the CDR3: TGTGCCAGCAGCGCAGGGGGGAGGAACACTGAAGCTTTCTTT. This translates into CASSAGGRNTEAFF. The chain couples TRBV7-9 to TRBJ1-1; 7 nucleotides agree with TRBD1. This CDR3 is built from 14 residues. Losses at the gene ends were 5 bases for V and 1 base for J; bases not matched to a gene: 4. CDR1 SEHNR and CDR2 FQNEAQ come from the germline V gene (reference sequence).

This clonotype was seen a handful of times. This chain joins TRBV7-9 and TRBJ1-1, with D possibly matching TRBD1 (6 bases). The CDR3 consists of 14 residues. The germline V gene encodes CDR1 SEHNR and CDR2 FQNEAQ (reference sequence). Between the trimmed V and J ends, which lost 5 bases and 4 bases, there was a span of 14 bases. The CDR3 loop is CASSPVGGGTEAFF. Here the CDR3 DNA reads TGTGCCAGCAGCCCGGTAGGGGGGGGCACTGAAGCTTTCTTT.

This clonotype appeared once. V and J are TRBV24-1 and TRBJ2-3; D call uncertain. The CDR3 covers 14 residues. The germline V gene has CDR1 KGHDR and CDR2 SFDVKD. Trimming pared 2 bases from V and 2 bases from J, leaving 7 bases between. The CDR3 loop is CATSDSITTDTQYF. The CDR3 bases are TGTGCCACCAGTGATTCCATCACCACAGATACGCAGTATTTT.